The 15 T cell receptor beta chains below were found in one sample sequenced in a study of cytomegalovirus exposure and HLA in healthy donors. Sequenced by immunoSEQ multiplex PCR; TCRdb stores in-frame clones only, minus some. The sample lists around 58,000 clones, roughly 90% occurring once. The sequenced sample consisted of PBMCs. These TCRs come from a young woman in good health and CMV-seronegative.

The J gene is TRBJ2-1, the V gene TRBV10-3, with D possibly being TRBD2 (6 bases). The CDR3 runs 14 residues. Germline-derived CDR1 and CDR2 are ENHRY and SYGVKD. The V end lost 1 base, the J end lost 9 bases, and 13 bases lay between the germline ends. The chain's CDR3 is CAISEFTSTREQFF. For the CDR3, the DNA is TGTGCCATCAGTGAGTTTACTAGCACCCGTGAGCAGTTCTTC.

The rearrangement uses TRBV5-1 and TRBJ2-5; the D gene is possibly TRBD1 (5 bases). Per germline, CDR1 SGHRS and CDR2 YFSETQ. The CDR3 runs to 14 residues. V was pared by 4 bases and J by 6 bases, with 16 bases between. CDR3 in DNA: TGCGCCAGCAGCCTAAGTCAGGGAAGGCAGACCCAGTACTTC. Protein: CASSLSQGRQTQYF.

The table lists this clone with a few counts. The genes are TRBV6-1 and TRBJ2-7, with 11 bases aligning to TRBD2. Germline CDR1 and CDR2: MNHNS and SASEGT. Trimming at V came to 4 bases and at J to 1 base, leaving 6 bases not matched to a gene. The CDR3 runs 16 residues. CDR3 nucleotides: TGTGCCAGCAGTGTAACTAGCGGGAGACGATCCTACGAGCAGTACTTC. Protein: CASSVTSGRRSYEQYF.

The V call is TRBV19, the J call TRBJ2-3; D remains unclear. V lost 2 bases and J 8 bases, leaving 5 bases between the germline ends. The CDR3 consists of 11 residues. Germline values: CDR1 LNHDA, CDR2 SQIVND (reference sequence). The CDR3 DNA sequence: TGTGCCAGTAGTATACGGAGTACGCAGTATTTT. Translation gives CASSIRSTQYF. Looking up the rest from reference TRBV19 and TRBJ2-3 gives the full variable domain: DGGITQSPKYLFRKEGQNVTLSCEQNLNHDAMYWYRQDPGQGLRLIYYSQIVNDFQKGDIAEGYSVSREKKESFPLTVTSAQKNPTAFYLCASSIRSTQYFGPGTRLTVL.

The V gene is TRBV2, the J gene TRBJ1-1; 8 bases are a match to TRBD1. This CDR3 comprises 14 residues. The J segment lost 4 bases and the V segment lost 7 bases, leaving 8 bases of the junction unmatched. Germline assignment: CDR1 SNHLY and CDR2 FYNNEI. The CDR3 here is CASNPRQGITEAFF. The CDR3 DNA sequence: TGTGCCAGCAACCCCAGACAGGGGATCACTGAAGCTTTCTTT.

J is TRBJ2-2 and V is TRBV30, with D tentatively TRBD1 (6 bases). This CDR3 region has 12 residues. Deletions cut 7 bases from V and 6 bases from J, with 12 bases between. The germline V gene encodes CDR1 GTSNPN and CDR2 SVGIG (reference sequence). DNA of the CDR3: TGTGCCTACCCAGGGGACCCCGGGGAGCTGTTTTTT. Translated, it gives CAYPGDPGELFF.

The rearrangement joins TRBV5-1 to TRBJ2-2, with 10 bases that match TRBD2. This CDR3 has 16 residues. Germline lookup yields CDR1 SGHRS and CDR2 YFSETQ. The junction had 3 bases not matched to a gene; V was cut back by 4 bases and J by 0 bases. CDR3 sequence: CASSTTSGSNTGELFF. CDR3 sequence (DNA): TGCGCCAGCAGCACGACTAGCGGGTCGAACACCGGGGAGCTGTTTTTT.

This clone was counted only a few times. V usage is TRBV2 and J usage is TRBJ1-2, with D hard to call. This CDR3 is built from 14 residues. V lost 4 bases, J lost 2 bases, and 11 bases lay in between. Per germline, CDR1 SNHLY and CDR2 FYNNEI. In DNA, the CDR3 is TGTGCCAGCAGTGTTAGCGGAGAGAACTATGGCTACACCTTC. This gives the protein CASSVSGENYGYTF.

The chain joins TRBV19 to TRBJ2-7; 10 bases are shared with TRBD2. Looked up from germline, CDR1 is LNHDA and CDR2 is SQIVND (reference sequence). J gave up 3 bases and V 5 bases, and 13 bases lay outside the gene matches. This CDR3 is built from 17 residues. Here the CDR3 DNA reads TGTGCCAGTAGTCCATTCCCTAGCGGGAGTCGGAACTACGAGCAGTACTTC. Its protein is CASSPFPSGSRNYEQYF.

This chain joins TRBV13 and TRBJ2-1, with D perhaps TRBD1 (6 bases). The CDR3 totals 15 residues. CDR1 is PRHDT and CDR2 is FYEKMQ in the germline V gene (reference sequence). The V end was cut by 1 base, the J end by 6 bases, with 13 bases between. The CDR3 coding sequence is TGTGCCAGCAGCTTAGAAGAGACGACAGGCAATGAGCAGTTCTTC. Translation: CASSLEETTGNEQFF.

In DNA, the CDR3 is TGTGCCAGCTCACCACTCCCCAGACTAGCGGGGGCAAACAATGAGCAGTTCTTC. It translates to CASSPLPRLAGANNEQFF. V usage is TRBV18 and J usage is TRBJ2-1, with 12 bases lining up with TRBD2. This CDR3 spans 18 amino acids. With 1 base clipped from V and 5 bases from J, the junction kept 9 bases outside the gene matches. CDR1 and CDR2 from the germline V gene are KGHSH and LQKENI.

The rearrangement links TRBV15 to TRBJ1-1; D unclear. The CDR3 runs 13 residues. From germline, CDR1 is LNHNV and CDR2 YYDKDF (reference sequence). The V gene lost 5 bases and the J gene lost 0 bases, with 7 bases spanning the gap. The CDR3 reads CATSHSMNTEAFF. CDR3 nucleotides: TGTGCCACCAGCCACAGTATGAACACTGAAGCTTTCTTT. Complete variable domain (other parts from reference TRBV15 and TRBJ1-1): DAMVIQNPRYQVTQFGKPVTLSCSQTLNHNVMYWYQQKSSQAPKLLFHYYDKDFNNEADTPDNFQSRRPNTSFCFLDIRSPGLGDTAMYLCATSHSMNTEAFFGQGTRLTVV.

The V and J genes are TRBV7-9 and TRBJ1-2; D remains ambiguous. This CDR3 is built from 13 residues. The V and J ends lost 3 bases and 4 bases respectively, with 9 bases between them. Per germline, CDR1 SEHNR and CDR2 FQNEAQ (reference sequence). The CDR3 protein is CASSFPSPYGYTF. CDR3 in DNA: TGTGCCAGCAGCTTTCCCAGTCCCTATGGCTACACCTTC.

The CDR3 spells CASSPRVLRGLTEAFF. The CDR3 DNA follows: TGTGCCAGCTCACCACGGGTCCTACGAGGGCTCACTGAAGCTTTCTTT. V and J are TRBV18 and TRBJ1-1, with D unresolved. The CDR3 consists of 16 residues. Germline V gene sequence: CDR1 KGHSH, CDR2 LQKENI. V was shortened by 1 base and J by 4 bases, with 16 bases between the two germline ends.

V and J are TRBV19 and TRBJ2-2; no firm D call. Trimming removed 6 bases at V and 4 bases at J, with 21 bases between. The CDR3 contains 17 residues. Germline CDR1 reads LNHDA; CDR2 reads SQIVND (reference sequence). CDR3 amino acids: CASSNHIEVVGTGELFF. The CDR3, as DNA: TGTGCCAGTAGCAATCACATTGAGGTTGTCGGCACCGGGGAGCTGTTTTTT.